This T cell receptor (beta chain) was obtained from a study of CD8+ T cells in alopecia areata. Following extraction, RNA underwent reverse transcription to cDNA, which served as the sequencing template. Using immunoSEQ multiplex PCR, the repertoire was profiled, and TCRdb retains in-frame clones only, with some absent. Of about 110,000 clones listed, approximately 55% are singletons. Germline assignment: CDR1 GTSNPN and CDR2 SVGIG (reference sequence). The ends were cut back, 5 bases at V and 7 bases at J, with 11 bases in the middle. The CDR3 length is 12 residues. This clone was found a few times. This specimen includes other DNA sequences encoding the same CDR3. Described treatment: oral pan-JAK inhibitor, 5-10 mg twice daily. The study team obtained lesional scalp punch biopsies and peripheral blood from alopecia areata patients.

The source is a human donor with alopecia areata. Sequencing used CD4+ T cells sorted from blood, obtained at week 24, from a patient treated with tofacitinib. The chain uses TRBV30 and TRBJ1-4; D may be TRBD1 (5 bases). The CDR3, as DNA: TGTGCCTGGTCCAGAGACAGTGAAAAACTGTTTTTT. Amino acid sequence: CAWSRDSEKLFF. The whole variable domain, filled in from reference TRBV30 and TRBJ1-4, reads SQTIHQWPATLVQPVGSPLSLECTVEGTSNPNLYWYRQAAGRGLQLLFYSVGIGQISSEVPQNLSASRPQDRQFILSSKKLLLSDSGFYLCAWSRDSEKLFFGSGTQLSVL.